The 5 T cell receptor beta chains below come from one sample, sequenced in a study of T cell repertoires in cytomegalovirus infection. Their antigen targets remain unknown. A single record per CDR3 protein comes from TCRdb applying MiXCR to the reads. The profile covers roughly 730,000 distinct CDR3 sequences, with 30% to 35% appearing a single time and 15% to 20% taken by the ten largest. The source was cultured PBMCs, collected from culture after CMV antigen stimulation. Receptor source: a human donor in good health (CMV status not recorded). Some clones in this sample may be carry-over from other donors' samples.

This clonotype came up a few times. The CDR3 protein is CASSHRNQPQHF. DNA for the CDR3: TGTGCCAGCAGCCATAGGAATCAGCCCCAGCATTTT. The V and J genes are TRBV3-1 and TRBJ1-5; no definite D call. The CDR3 extends over 12 amino acids. The germline V gene encodes CDR1 LGHDT and CDR2 YNNKEL (reference sequence). V was clipped by 3 bases and J by 4 bases, with 4 bases between them.

About this clonotype: With a much larger clone just one base away, this may be a read error. The chain is built from TRBV7-2 and TRBJ2-1; D is uncertain. Trimming removed 0 bases at V and 6 bases at J, with 12 bases between. Germline V gives CDR1 SGHTA, CDR2 FQGNSA. The CDR3 runs to 15 residues. The CDR3 region is CASSLAQCNFNEQFF. In nucleotides, the CDR3 is TGTGCCAGCAGCTTAGCCCAGTGCAATTTCAATGAGCAGTTCTTC.

This clonotype was counted a few times. The chain links TRBV15 to TRBJ1-5; 12 bases are a match to TRBD1. Trimming at V came to 3 bases and at J to 2 bases, leaving 11 bases not matched to a gene. The V gene's germline CDR1 is LNHNV and CDR2 YYDKDF (reference sequence). The CDR3 is made up of 19 amino acids. The CDR3 DNA is TGTGCCACCAGCAGGGCCCCGGGACAGGGGGCGAAGGGCAATCAGCCCCAGCATTTT. Translated, it gives CATSRAPGQGAKGNQPQHF. Based on the CDR3 plus reference TRBV15 and TRBJ1-5, the full variable domain is DAMVIQNPRYQVTQFGKPVTLSCSQTLNHNVMYWYQQKSSQAPKLLFHYYDKDFNNEADTPDNFQSRRPNTSFCFLDIRSPGLGDTAMYLCATSRAPGQGAKGNQPQHFGDGTRLSIL.

V is TRBV12-3 or TRBV12-4 and J is TRBJ2-3, with 10 bases aligning to TRBD2. The CDR3 has 17 residues. V lost 1 base, J lost 0 bases, and 4 bases stayed unmatched. The CDR3 protein is CASSLGSGGGSTDTQYF. The DNA for the CDR3 is TGTGCCAGCAGTTTAGGAAGCGGGGGGGGAAGCACAGATACGCAGTATTTT.

This clonotype was found many times. The chain is built from TRBV12-3 or TRBV12-4 and TRBJ2-2, with a possible D match to TRBD2 (5 bases). Trimming removed 6 bases from V and 5 bases from J, with 16 bases in between. The CDR3 has 15 amino acids. As DNA, the CDR3 is TGTGCCAGCAGCCCCCTCCGAGGGAGAACCGGGGAGCTGTTTTTT. Residues: CASSPLRGRTGELFF.